Below, 9 T cell receptor beta chains from the same sample are listed, as sequenced in a study of T cells after posttransplantation cyclophosphamide. The repertoire was sequenced with immunoSEQ multiplex PCR; TCRdb's copy has only in-frame clones and lacks some. This sample carries around 21,000 clones, about nine tenths of them seen once, and the ten largest clones take 7% to 8%. Treatment was busulfan-fludarabine conditioning, a marrow graft, and cyclophosphamide on days +3 and +4. Source: PBMCs, taken after allogeneic stem cell transplant with posttransplant cyclophosphamide. These receptors were obtained from a female patient in her thirties or forties who received an allogeneic stem cell transplant from a related donor, was CMV-positive, and had no GVHD. Some of these T cells may belong to the graft donor.

CDR3 amino acids: CASSCRTGRYNEQFF. DNA for the CDR3: TGTGCCAGCAGTTGCCGGACAGGGCGTTACAATGAGCAGTTCTTC. This chain links TRBV6-7 with TRBJ2-1; 8 bases are shared with TRBD1. TRBV6-7 is an ORF, with its function uncertain. J was trimmed by 4 bases and V by 4 bases; bases with no gene match: 6. The CDR3 spans 15 residues.

This chain uses TRBV5-1 with TRBJ2-4; 14 nucleotides agree with TRBD2. Germline loops: CDR1 SGHRS, CDR2 YFSETQ. CDR3 size: 17 residues. V trimming: 4 bases; J trimming: 0 bases; junction bases outside the gene matches: 3. The CDR3 nucleotides are TGCGCCAGCAGCGGGGGACTAGCGGGAGTAGCCAAAAACATTCAGTACTTC. Residues: CASSGGLAGVAKNIQYF.

The rearrangement links TRBV10-3 to TRBJ2-3; D might be TRBD1 (6 bases). CDR3 size: 16 residues. CDR1 is ENHRY, CDR2 SYGVKD, per germline. The V gene lost 0 bases and the J gene lost 2 bases, with 12 bases spanning the gap. CDR3 sequence (DNA): TGTGCCATCAGTGAGTCGACAGGCCGGGTCACAGATACGCAGTATTTT. Translating gives CAISESTGRVTDTQYF.

V gene TRBV9 combines with J gene TRBJ2-1; 10 nucleotides align to TRBD2. Germline trimming cut 0 bases from V and 2 bases from J; bases unmatched to any gene: 8. The CDR3 extends over 18 amino acids. CDR1 and CDR2 (germline): SGDLS, YYNGEE. The chain's CDR3 is CASSVESLAGAAYNEQFF. For the CDR3, the DNA is TGTGCCAGCAGCGTAGAGAGCCTAGCGGGAGCTGCCTACAATGAGCAGTTCTTC.

This chain connects TRBV5-6 to TRBJ2-3; the match to TRBD2 covers 15 bases. Trimming took 6 bases from V and 5 from J; bases not matched to a gene: 10. CDR3 length equals 17 residues. Germline V CDR1 and CDR2: SGHDT, YYEEEE. For the CDR3, the DNA is TGTGCCAGCACCGACCCGGGACTAGCGGGAGGTGGAGATACGCAGTATTTT. Translation gives CASTDPGLAGGGDTQYF.

The chain has TRBV10-2 and TRBJ2-7; D is undetermined. The germline V and J ends were trimmed by 7 bases and 4 bases, with 14 bases remaining between them. The CDR3 totals 13 residues. CDR1 is WSHSY and CDR2 is SAAADI in the germline V gene. Written as DNA, the CDR3 is TGCGCCAGCAAGGAGAGACCCTTGTACGAGCAGTACTTC. The encoded protein is CASKERPLYEQYF.

The genes are TRBV4-3 and TRBJ1-2, with a possible D match to TRBD1 (6 bases). Germline V CDR1 and CDR2: LGHNA, YSLEER. The CDR3 length is 15 residues. V was trimmed by 0 bases and J by 5 bases, leaving 13 bases between them. The CDR3 sequence: CASSQDQGRGYGYTF. The CDR3 DNA sequence: TGCGCCAGCAGCCAAGATCAGGGAAGGGGGTATGGCTACACCTTC.

CDR3 DNA sequence: TGTGCCAGCAGCTTGTACGGGGAAGCTTTCTTT. Translating it yields CASSLYGEAFF. V and J are TRBV5-4 and TRBJ1-1; no definite D call. V lost 1 base and J 8 bases, leaving 6 bases between the germline ends. Germline V lookup: CDR1 SGHNT, CDR2 YYREEE (reference sequence). This CDR3 is built from 11 residues.

V is TRBV29-1 and J is TRBJ1-5; 7 nucleotides align to TRBD1. The V and J ends lost 7 bases and 3 bases, in that order; junction bases with no gene match: 3. This CDR3 comprises 12 residues. CDR1 and CDR2 (germline): SQVTM, ANQGSEA. The CDR3 protein is CSADRVNQPQHF. CDR3 nucleotide sequence: TGCAGCGCTGACAGGGTCAATCAGCCCCAGCATTTT.